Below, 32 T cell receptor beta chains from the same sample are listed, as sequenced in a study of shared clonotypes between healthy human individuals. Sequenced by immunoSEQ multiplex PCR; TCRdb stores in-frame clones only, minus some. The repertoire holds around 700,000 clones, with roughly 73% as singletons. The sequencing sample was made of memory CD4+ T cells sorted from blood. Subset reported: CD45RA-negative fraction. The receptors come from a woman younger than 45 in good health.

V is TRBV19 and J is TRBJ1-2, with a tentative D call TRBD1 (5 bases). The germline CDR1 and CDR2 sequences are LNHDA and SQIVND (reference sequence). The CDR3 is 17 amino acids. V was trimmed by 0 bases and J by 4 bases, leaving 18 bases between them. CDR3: CASSIDPTGQETYGYTF. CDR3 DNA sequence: TGTGCCAGTAGTATAGATCCGACGGGGCAGGAAACCTATGGCTACACCTTC.

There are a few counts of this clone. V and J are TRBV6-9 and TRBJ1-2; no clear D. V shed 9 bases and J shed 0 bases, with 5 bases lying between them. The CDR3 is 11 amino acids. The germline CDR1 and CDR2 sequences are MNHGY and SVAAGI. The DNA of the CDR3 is TGTGCCAGGCAGACTAACTATGGCTACACCTTC. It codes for CARQTNYGYTF.

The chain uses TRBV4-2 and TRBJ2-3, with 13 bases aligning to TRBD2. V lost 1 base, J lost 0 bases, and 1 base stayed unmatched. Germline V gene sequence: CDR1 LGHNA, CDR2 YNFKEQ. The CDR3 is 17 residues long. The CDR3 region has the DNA TGTGCCAGCAGCCAAGCGGGACTAGCGGGAAGCACAGATACGCAGTATTTT. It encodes CASSQAGLAGSTDTQYF.

CDR3 amino acids: CASSPIEGQGNQPQHF. The CDR3 DNA follows: TGTGCCAGCTCACCAATAGAGGGACAAGGCAATCAGCCCCAGCATTTT. The rearrangement joins TRBV18 to TRBJ1-5, with D perhaps TRBD1 (6 bases). Germline CDR1 KGHSH, CDR2 LQKENI. Trimming left V 2 bases short and J 2 bases short, with 13 bases between. This CDR3 region has 16 residues.

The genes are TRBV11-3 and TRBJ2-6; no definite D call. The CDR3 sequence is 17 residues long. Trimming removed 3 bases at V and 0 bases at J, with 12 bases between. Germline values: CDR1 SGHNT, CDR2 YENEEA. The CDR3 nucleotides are TGTGCCAGCAGCTTTTCAAGACTGAACTCTGGGGCCAACGTCCTGACTTTC. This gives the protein CASSFSRLNSGANVLTF.

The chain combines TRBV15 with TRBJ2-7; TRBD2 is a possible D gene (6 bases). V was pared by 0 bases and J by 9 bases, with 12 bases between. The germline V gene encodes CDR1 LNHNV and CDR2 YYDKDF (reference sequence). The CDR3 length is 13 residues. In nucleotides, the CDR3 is TGTGCCACCAGCAGAGACCTACCGGGAGTGCAGTACTTC. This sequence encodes CATSRDLPGVQYF.

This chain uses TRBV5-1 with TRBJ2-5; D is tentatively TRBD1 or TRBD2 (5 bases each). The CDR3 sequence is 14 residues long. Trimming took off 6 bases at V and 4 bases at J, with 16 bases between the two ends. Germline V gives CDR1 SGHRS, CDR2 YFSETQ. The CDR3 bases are TGCGCCAGCACCACGGGACGGTACTTAGAGACCCAGTACTTC. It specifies CASTTGRYLETQYF.

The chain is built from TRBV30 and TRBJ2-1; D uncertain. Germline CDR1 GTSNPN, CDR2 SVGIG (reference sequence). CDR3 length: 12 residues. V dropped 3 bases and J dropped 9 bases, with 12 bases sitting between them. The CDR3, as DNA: TGTGCCTGGAGCATAGGCCACGGTGAGCAGTTCTTC. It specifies CAWSIGHGEQFF.

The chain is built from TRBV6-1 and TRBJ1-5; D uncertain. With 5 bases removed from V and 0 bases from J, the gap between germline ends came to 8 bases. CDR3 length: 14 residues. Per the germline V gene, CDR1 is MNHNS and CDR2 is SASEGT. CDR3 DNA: TGTGCCAGCAGTTGGATGGATAGCAATCAGCCCCAGCATTTT. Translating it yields CASSWMDSNQPQHF.

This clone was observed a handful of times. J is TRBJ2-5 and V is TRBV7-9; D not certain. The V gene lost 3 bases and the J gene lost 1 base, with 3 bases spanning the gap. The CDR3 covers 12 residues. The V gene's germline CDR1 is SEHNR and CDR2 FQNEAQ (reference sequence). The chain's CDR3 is CASSFRQETQYF. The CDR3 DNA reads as TGTGCCAGCAGCTTTCGCCAAGAGACCCAGTACTTC. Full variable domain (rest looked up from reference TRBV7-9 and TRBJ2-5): DTGVSQNPRHKITKRGQNVTFRCDPISEHNRLYWYRQTLGQGPEFLTYFQNEAQLEKSRLLSDRFSAERPKGSFSTLEIQRTEQGDSAMYLCASSFRQETQYFGPGTRLLVL.

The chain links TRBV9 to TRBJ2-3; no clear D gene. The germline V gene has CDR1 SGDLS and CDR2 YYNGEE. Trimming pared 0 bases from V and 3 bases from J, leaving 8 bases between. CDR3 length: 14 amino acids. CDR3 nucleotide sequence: TGTGCCAGCAGCGTAGGAATGTGGACAGATACGCAGTATTTT. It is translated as CASSVGMWTDTQYF.

Written as DNA, the CDR3 is TGCGCCAGCAGCTTACTCGGGGAGGCTTACAATGAGCAGTTCTTC. Translation gives CASSLLGEAYNEQFF. The chain combines TRBV5-1 with TRBJ2-1; D is possibly TRBD2 (6 bases). V dropped 2 bases and J dropped 4 bases, with 13 bases sitting between them. This CDR3 is built from 15 residues. CDR1 is SGHRS, CDR2 YFSETQ, per germline.

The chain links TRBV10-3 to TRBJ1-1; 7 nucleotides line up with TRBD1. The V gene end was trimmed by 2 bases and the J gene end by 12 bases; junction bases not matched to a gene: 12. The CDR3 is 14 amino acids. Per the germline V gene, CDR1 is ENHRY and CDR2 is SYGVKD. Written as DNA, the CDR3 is TGTGCCATCAGTGAGGTACAGGGGCAGGGAGTAACTTTCTTT. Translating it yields CAISEVQGQGVTFF.

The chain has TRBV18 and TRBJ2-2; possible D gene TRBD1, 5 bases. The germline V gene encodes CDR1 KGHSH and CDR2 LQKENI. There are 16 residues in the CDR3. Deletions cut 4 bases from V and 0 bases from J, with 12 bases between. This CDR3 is CASSRTTGPNTGELFF. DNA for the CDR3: TGTGCCAGCTCACGTACAACAGGACCGAACACCGGGGAGCTGTTTTTT.

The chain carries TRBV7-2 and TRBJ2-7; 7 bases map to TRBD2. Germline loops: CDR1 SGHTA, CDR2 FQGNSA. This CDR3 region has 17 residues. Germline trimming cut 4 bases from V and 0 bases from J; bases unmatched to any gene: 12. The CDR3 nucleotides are TGTGCCAGCAGCTCCCCCCGTCTAGCGGACGGCTCCTACGAGCAGTACTTC. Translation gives CASSSPRLADGSYEQYF. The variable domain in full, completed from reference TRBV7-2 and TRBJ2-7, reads GAGVSQSPSNKVTEKGKDVELRCDPISGHTALYWYRQSLGQGLEFLIYFQGNSAPDKSGLPSDRFSAERTGGSVSTLTIQRTQQEDSAVYLCASSSPRLADGSYEQYFGPGTRLTVT.

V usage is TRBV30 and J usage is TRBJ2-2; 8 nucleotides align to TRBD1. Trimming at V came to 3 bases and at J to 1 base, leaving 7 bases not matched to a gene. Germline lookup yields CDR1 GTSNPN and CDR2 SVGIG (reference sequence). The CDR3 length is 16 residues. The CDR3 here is CAWRMPGTGNTGELFF. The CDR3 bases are TGTGCCTGGAGGATGCCGGGGACAGGGAACACCGGGGAGCTGTTTTTT. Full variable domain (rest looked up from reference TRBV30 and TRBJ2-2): SQTIHQWPATLVQPVGSPLSLECTVEGTSNPNLYWYRQAAGRGLQLLFYSVGIGQISSEVPQNLSASRPQDRQFILSSKKLLLSDSGFYLCAWRMPGTGNTGELFFGEGSRLTVL.

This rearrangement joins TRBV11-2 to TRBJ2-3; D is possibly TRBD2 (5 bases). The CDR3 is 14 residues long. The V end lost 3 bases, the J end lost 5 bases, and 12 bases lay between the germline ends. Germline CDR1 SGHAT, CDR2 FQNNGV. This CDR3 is CASSLPTGIDTQYF. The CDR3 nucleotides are TGTGCCAGCAGCTTGCCCACCGGGATAGATACGCAGTATTTT. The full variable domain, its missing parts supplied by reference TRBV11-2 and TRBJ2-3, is EAGVAQSPRYKIIEKRQSVAFWCNPISGHATLYWYQQILGQGPKLLIQFQNNGVVDDSQLPKDRFSAERLKGVDSTLKIQPAKLEDSAVYLCASSLPTGIDTQYFGPGTRLTVL.

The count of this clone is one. CDR3 nucleotide sequence: TGCAGCGTTGAAGGCCAGCCTGGCGATACGCAGTATTTT. Encoded protein: CSVEGQPGDTQYF. The chain is built from TRBV29-1 and TRBJ2-3, with unresolved D. The CDR3 is made up of 13 amino acids. Germline CDR1 is SQVTM and CDR2 is ANQGSEA. Trimming stripped 1 base from V and 6 bases from J, with 11 bases between.

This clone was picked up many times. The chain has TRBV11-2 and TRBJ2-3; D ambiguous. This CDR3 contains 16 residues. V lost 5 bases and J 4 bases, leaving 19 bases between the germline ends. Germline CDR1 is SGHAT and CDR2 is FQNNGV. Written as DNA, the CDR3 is TGTGCCAGCAGCAAGACGGACGTAAGGGTCGCAGATACGCAGTATTTT. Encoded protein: CASSKTDVRVADTQYF.

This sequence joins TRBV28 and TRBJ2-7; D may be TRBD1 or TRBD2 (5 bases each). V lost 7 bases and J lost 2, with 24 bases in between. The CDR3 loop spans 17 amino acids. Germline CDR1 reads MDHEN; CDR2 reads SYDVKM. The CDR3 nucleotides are TGTGCCAGCAACATGAAACCGGGACCAAAATCCCCCTACGAGCAGTACTTC. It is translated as CASNMKPGPKSPYEQYF.

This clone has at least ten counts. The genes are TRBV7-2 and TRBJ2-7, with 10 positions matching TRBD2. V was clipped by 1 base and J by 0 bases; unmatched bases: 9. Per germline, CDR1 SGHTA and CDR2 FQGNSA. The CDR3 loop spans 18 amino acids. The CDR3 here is CASSLELTSGPSSYEQYF. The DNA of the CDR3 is TGTGCCAGCAGCTTAGAATTGACTAGCGGGCCTAGCTCCTACGAGCAGTACTTC.

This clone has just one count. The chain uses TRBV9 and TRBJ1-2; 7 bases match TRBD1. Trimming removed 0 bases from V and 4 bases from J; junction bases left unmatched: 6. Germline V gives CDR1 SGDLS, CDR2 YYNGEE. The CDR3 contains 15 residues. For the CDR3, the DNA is TGTGCCAGCAGCGTAGGAACAGGGGCTGGCTATGGCTACACCTTC. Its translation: CASSVGTGAGYGYTF.

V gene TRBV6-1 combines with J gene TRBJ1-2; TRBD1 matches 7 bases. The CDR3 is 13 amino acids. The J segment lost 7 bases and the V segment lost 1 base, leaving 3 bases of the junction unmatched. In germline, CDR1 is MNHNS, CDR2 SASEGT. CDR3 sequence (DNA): TGTGCCAGCAGTGAAGGGACAGGCAGTGGCTACACCTTC. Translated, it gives CASSEGTGSGYTF.

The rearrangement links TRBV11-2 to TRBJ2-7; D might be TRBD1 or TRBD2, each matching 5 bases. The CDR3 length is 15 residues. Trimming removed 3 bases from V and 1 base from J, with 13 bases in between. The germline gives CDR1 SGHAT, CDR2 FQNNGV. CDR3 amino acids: CASSLRGRESYEQYF. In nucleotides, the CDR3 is TGTGCCAGCAGCTTGAGGGGTCGTGAGTCCTACGAGCAGTACTTC.

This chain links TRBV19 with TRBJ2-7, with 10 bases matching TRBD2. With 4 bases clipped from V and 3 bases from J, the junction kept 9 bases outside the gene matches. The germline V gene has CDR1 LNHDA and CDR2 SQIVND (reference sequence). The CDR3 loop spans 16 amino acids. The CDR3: CASSNLAGETRYEQYF. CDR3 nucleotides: TGTGCCAGTAGTAATCTAGCGGGAGAAACCCGCTACGAGCAGTACTTC.

The CDR3 nucleotides read TGTGCCACCAGCAGAGACCCCGGTCGGGCAGGGGGCTCCGAGCAGTACTTC. Translated: CATSRDPGRAGGSEQYF. This chain connects TRBV15 to TRBJ2-7; 8 bases agree with TRBD1. From germline, CDR1 is LNHNV and CDR2 YYDKDF (reference sequence). The CDR3 is 17 residues long. Trimming at V came to 0 bases and at J to 6 bases, leaving 13 bases not matched to a gene.

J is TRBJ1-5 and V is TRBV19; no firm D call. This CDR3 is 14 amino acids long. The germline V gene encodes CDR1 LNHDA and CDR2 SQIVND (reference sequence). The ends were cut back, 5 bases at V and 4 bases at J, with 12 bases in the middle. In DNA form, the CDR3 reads TGTGCCAGTAGTGAGGGAACGGGGAATCAGCCCCAGCATTTT. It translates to CASSEGTGNQPQHF.

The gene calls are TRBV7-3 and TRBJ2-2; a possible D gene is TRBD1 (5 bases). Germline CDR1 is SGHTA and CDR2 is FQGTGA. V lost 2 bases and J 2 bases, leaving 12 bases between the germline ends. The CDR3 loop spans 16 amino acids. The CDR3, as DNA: TGTGCCAGCAGCTTACGACAGACAAGTAACACCGGGGAGCTGTTTTTT. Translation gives CASSLRQTSNTGELFF. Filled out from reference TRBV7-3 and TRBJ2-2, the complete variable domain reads GAGVSQTPSNKVTEKGKYVELRCDPISGHTALYWYRQSLGQGPEFLIYFQGTGAADDSGLPNDRFFAVRPEGSVSTLKIQRTERGDSAVYLCASSLRQTSNTGELFFGEGSRLTVL.

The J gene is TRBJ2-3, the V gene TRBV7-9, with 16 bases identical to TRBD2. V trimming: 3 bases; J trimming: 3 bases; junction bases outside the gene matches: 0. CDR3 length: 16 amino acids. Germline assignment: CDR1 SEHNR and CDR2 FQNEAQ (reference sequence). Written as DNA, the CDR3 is TGTGCCAGCAGCTTGGGACTAGCGGGAGGGACAGATACGCAGTATTTT. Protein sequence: CASSLGLAGGTDTQYF.

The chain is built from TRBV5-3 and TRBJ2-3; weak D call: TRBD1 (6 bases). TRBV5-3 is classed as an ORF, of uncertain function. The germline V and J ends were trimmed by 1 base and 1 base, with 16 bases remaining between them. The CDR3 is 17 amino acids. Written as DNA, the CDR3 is TGTGCCAGAAGCTTGATTGGACAGAGGTTGGGCACAGATACGCAGTATTTT. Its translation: CARSLIGQRLGTDTQYF.

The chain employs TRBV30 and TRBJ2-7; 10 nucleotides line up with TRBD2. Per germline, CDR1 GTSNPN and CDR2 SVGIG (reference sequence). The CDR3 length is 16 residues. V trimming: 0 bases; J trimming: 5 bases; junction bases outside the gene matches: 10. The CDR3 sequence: CAWSVRRNSGRHEQYF. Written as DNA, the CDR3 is TGTGCCTGGAGTGTACGTCGGAATAGCGGGAGGCACGAGCAGTACTTC.

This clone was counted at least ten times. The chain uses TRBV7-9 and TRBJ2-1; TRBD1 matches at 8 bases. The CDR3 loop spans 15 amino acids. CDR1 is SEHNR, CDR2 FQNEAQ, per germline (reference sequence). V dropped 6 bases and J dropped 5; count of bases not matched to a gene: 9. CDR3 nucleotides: TGTGCCAGCAGACTGTCCGGGACAGGCAACAATGAGCAGTTCTTC. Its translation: CASRLSGTGNNEQFF.